This T cell receptor (beta chain) was retrieved from a study of blood T cell repertoires in COVID-19. In the study overall: Collection of acute and convalescent COVID-19 samples took place in the United States, Italy and Spain. The cDNA or gDNA used as material had been derived from T cells, B-cell-depleted T cells, or PBMCs.

Original processing notes: Counts of nucleated cells, estimated from reference gene primer amplification, were obtained. The data were produced by immunoSEQ multiplex PCR, yet TCRdb's version contains in-frame clones alone and is incomplete. That table gives V, J and clone size, and the DNA gave D and trimming. The repertoire holds some 390,000 clones, over 75% seen once, with 1.5% to 1.7% in the top ten. The germline gives CDR1 LGHDT, CDR2 YNNKEL (reference sequence). CDR3 size: 13 residues. V lost 3 bases and J 8 bases, leaving 14 bases between the germline ends. Patients in Seattle were enrolled during active infection, then followed longitudinally.

The chain couples TRBV3-1 (or the pseudogene TRBV3-2) to TRBJ2-7, with a weak D call TRBD1 (5 bases). This TCR was recovered from a woman aged 35 to 49 with COVID-19, enrolled during active disease. Material for sequencing was peripheral blood. The CDR3 coding sequence is TGTGCCAGCAGCCAGCCCAGGACATCCAAGCAGTACTTC. Its translation: CASSQPRTSKQYF.